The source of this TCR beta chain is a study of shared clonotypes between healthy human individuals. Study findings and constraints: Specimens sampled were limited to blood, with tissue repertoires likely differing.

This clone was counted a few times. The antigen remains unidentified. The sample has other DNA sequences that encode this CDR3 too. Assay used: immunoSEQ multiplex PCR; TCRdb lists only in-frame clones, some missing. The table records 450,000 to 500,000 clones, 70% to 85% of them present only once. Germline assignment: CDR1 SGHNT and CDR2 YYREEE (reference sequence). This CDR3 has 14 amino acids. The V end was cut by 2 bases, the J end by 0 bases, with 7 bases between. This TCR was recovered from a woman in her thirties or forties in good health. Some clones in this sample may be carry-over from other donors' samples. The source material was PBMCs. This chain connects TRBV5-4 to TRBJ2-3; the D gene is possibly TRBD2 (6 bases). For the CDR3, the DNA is TGTGCCAGCAGCTTAGGGAGGAGCACAGATACGCAGTATTTT. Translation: CASSLGRSTDTQYF.